What follows describes a single T cell receptor (beta chain). V was clipped by 6 bases and J by 0 bases; unmatched bases: 5. The germline V gene encodes CDR1 DFQATT and CDR2 SNEGSKA (reference sequence). CDR3 size: 14 residues. This sample was included in a study of blood T cells in healthy people across ages. Primers used in a second PCR of roughly 6 to 12 cycles were a sample-barcoded 5' primer and a J-beta primer mix. TCRdb re-derived calls from the 5' RACE reads in MiXCR, one entry per CDR3 protein. This sample yields around 1,600,000 distinct CDR3 sequences, of which 35% to 45% are seen a single time; over 3.5% belongs to the top ten.

The sequence was obtained from a woman younger than 35 in good health. The sample consisted of blood. The rearrangement joins TRBV20-1 to TRBJ2-3; 8 bases agree with TRBD2. This chain's CDR3 is CSAGGGRSTDTQYF. CDR3 nucleotides: TGCAGTGCCGGGGGGGGGCGCAGCACAGATACGCAGTATTTT.